Below are 9 T cell receptor beta chains sequenced from a single sample in a study of cytomegalovirus exposure and HLA in healthy donors. Vbeta (60) and Jbeta (13) primers were used in the PCR. Method: immunoSEQ multiplex PCR; TCRdb's copy keeps in-frame clones and lacks some. The table records 150,000 or so clones, 75% to 85% of them present only once. The sample consisted of PBMCs. These receptors were obtained from a man in his fifties in good health and CMV-seropositive.

The V and J genes are TRBV9 and TRBJ1-1; the D gene is possibly TRBD1 (6 bases). Germline CDR1 reads SGDLS; CDR2 reads YYNGEE. V lost 3 bases to trimming and J lost 1 base, with 10 bases between them. The CDR3 length is 14 residues. DNA of the CDR3: TGTGCCAGCAGCGACCCGGGACAGAACACTGAAGCTTTCTTT. It codes for CASSDPGQNTEAFF. Full variable domain (missing parts from reference TRBV9 and TRBJ1-1): DSGVTQTPKHLITATGQRVTLRCSPRSGDLSVYWYQQSLDQGLQFLIQYYNGEERAKGNILERFSAQQFPDLHSELNLSSLELGDSALYFCASSDPGQNTEAFFGQGTRLTVV.

This chain joins TRBV4-1 and TRBJ2-5, with no clear D. The CDR3 is made up of 14 amino acids. Germline lookup yields CDR1 MGHRA and CDR2 YSYEKL. V gave up 4 bases and J gave up 3 bases, with 12 bases separating them. As DNA, the CDR3 is TGCGCCAGCAGCCTAAGCCGGGTAGAAGAGACCCAGTACTTC. Encoded protein: CASSLSRVEETQYF.

The V gene is TRBV12-5, the J gene TRBJ1-1; 8 positions match TRBD1. V lost 8 bases and J lost 4; bases outside the gene matches: 9. The CDR3 contains 14 residues. Germline CDR1 LGHNT, CDR2 FRNRAP. CDR3: CASSRGLDGTEAFF. The CDR3 bases are TGTGCTAGTAGCAGGGGGCTTGATGGCACTGAAGCTTTCTTT.

The chain employs TRBV2 and TRBJ2-5; tentative D call: TRBD2 (6 bases). This CDR3 has 13 residues. CDR1 and CDR2 from the germline V gene are SNHLY and FYNNEI. The V end was cut by 7 bases, the J end by 3 bases, with 12 bases between. CDR3 sequence reads: CASTPGSEETQYF. The DNA for the CDR3 is TGTGCCAGCACGCCCGGGAGCGAAGAGACCCAGTACTTC. Full variable domain (remainder filled in from reference TRBV2 and TRBJ2-5): EPEVTQTPSHQVTQMGQEVILRCVPISNHLYFYWYRQILGQKVEFLVSFYNNEISEKSEIFDDQFSVERPDGSNFTLKIRSTKLEDSAMYFCASTPGSEETQYFGPGTRLLVL.

The chain joins TRBV15 to TRBJ1-4; D uncertain. Trimming cost V 0 bases and J 3 bases, with 8 bases left between them. The length of the CDR3 is 15 residues. The germline V gene encodes CDR1 LNHNV and CDR2 YYDKDF (reference sequence). CDR3 sequence reads: CATSRDLAANEKLFF. CDR3 bases: TGTGCCACCAGCAGAGATTTGGCTGCTAATGAAAAACTGTTTTTT. Drawing the rest from reference TRBV15 and TRBJ1-4, the complete variable domain is DAMVIQNPRYQVTQFGKPVTLSCSQTLNHNVMYWYQQKSSQAPKLLFHYYDKDFNNEADTPDNFQSRRPNTSFCFLDIRSPGLGDTAMYLCATSRDLAANEKLFFGSGTQLSVL.

The table lists this clone with a few counts. The CDR3 protein is CASNGGGLDTEAFF. The CDR3 coding sequence is TGCGCCAGCAACGGGGGGGGATTGGACACTGAAGCTTTCTTT. The chain links TRBV10-2 to TRBJ1-1; TRBD1 is a possible D gene (5 bases). CDR3 length: 14 residues. Trimming left V 7 bases short and J 3 bases short, with 15 bases between. Germline V CDR1 and CDR2: WSHSY, SAAADI.

The CDR3 is CASSNFVQRDRDVSYTF. The CDR3 DNA sequence: TGTGCCAGCAGCAACTTTGTTCAGCGGGACAGGGATGTGAGCTACACCTTC. The chain combines TRBV21-1 with TRBJ1-2; no check of the table's D call, TRBD1, against the DNA was made. TRBV21-1 is assigned pseudogene status. The CDR3 loop spans 17 amino acids.

In its sample, this clone was seen a few times. The chain is built from TRBV6-1 and TRBJ1-2, with TRBD1 matching over 9 bases. The CDR3 sequence is 14 residues long. Germline CDR1 reads MNHNS; CDR2 reads SASEGT. V lost 6 bases, J lost 3 bases, and 5 bases stayed unmatched. The CDR3 coding sequence is TGTGCCAGCAGCCACAGGGGGCCTGACTATGGCTACACCTTC. It encodes CASSHRGPDYGYTF.

This clone was recorded once. V usage is TRBV4-1 and J usage is TRBJ1-5; maybe TRBD1 (5 bases). The germline V gene has CDR1 MGHRA and CDR2 YSYEKL. The CDR3 sequence is 15 residues long. The germline V and J ends were trimmed by 4 bases and 5 bases, with 15 bases remaining between them. CDR3 DNA sequence: TGCGCCAGCAGCCCCCGGCAGGGTTCGGATCAGCCCCAGCATTTT. Protein: CASSPRQGSDQPQHF.